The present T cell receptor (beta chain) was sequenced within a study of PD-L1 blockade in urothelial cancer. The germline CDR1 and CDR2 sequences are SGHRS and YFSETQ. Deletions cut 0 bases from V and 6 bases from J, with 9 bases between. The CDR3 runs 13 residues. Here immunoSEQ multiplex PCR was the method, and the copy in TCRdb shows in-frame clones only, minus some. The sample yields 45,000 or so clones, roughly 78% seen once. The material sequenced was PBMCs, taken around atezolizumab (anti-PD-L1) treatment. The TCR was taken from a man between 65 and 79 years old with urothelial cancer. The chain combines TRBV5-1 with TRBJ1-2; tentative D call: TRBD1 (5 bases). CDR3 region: CASSLGLQDGYTF. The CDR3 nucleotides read TGCGCCAGCAGCTTGGGTTTACAGGATGGCTACACCTTC.